The 9 T cell receptor beta chains reported below all come from one sample, sequenced in a study of T cell responses to AZD1222 COVID-19 vaccine. Sequencing was performed with immunoSEQ multiplex PCR; in TCRdb, only in-frame clones are kept and a portion is missing. The profile shows about 49,000 clones, around 85% of them singletons. The specimen was peripheral blood, collected on day 0 of MenACWY control vaccination. All receptors derive from an adult in good health.

This clone has more than one count but fewer than ten. The CDR3 reads CASRGTDGSSNTGELFF. The CDR3 DNA is TGTGCCAGCAGGGGGACAGACGGATCCTCGAACACCGGGGAGCTGTTTTTT. The V call is TRBV7-9, the J call TRBJ2-2, with 7 positions matching TRBD1. Germline CDR1 reads SEHNR; CDR2 reads FQNEAQ (reference sequence). This CDR3 has 17 residues. With 6 bases clipped from V and 0 bases from J, the junction kept 10 bases outside the gene matches. Looking up the rest from reference TRBV7-9 and TRBJ2-2 gives the full variable domain: DTGVSQNPRHKITKRGQNVTFRCDPISEHNRLYWYRQTLGQGPEFLTYFQNEAQLEKSRLLSDRFSAERPKGSFSTLEIQRTEQGDSAMYLCASRGTDGSSNTGELFFGEGSRLTVL.

This sequence joins TRBV28 and TRBJ1-5; D unclear. Germline V gene data show CDR1 as MDHEN and CDR2 as SYDVKM. V lost 5 bases and J lost 4, with 3 bases in between. The length of the CDR3 is 11 residues. DNA for the CDR3: TGTGCCAGCAGTGTAAATCAGCCCCAGCATTTT. Translated, it gives CASSVNQPQHF.

The chain carries TRBV15 and TRBJ1-3; 9 bases fit TRBD1. The CDR3 covers 16 residues. J gave up 2 bases and V 3 bases, and 5 bases lay outside the gene matches. The germline V gene has CDR1 LNHNV and CDR2 YYDKDF (reference sequence). The CDR3 protein is CATSSDRQGAGNTIYF. CDR3 coding DNA: TGTGCCACCAGCAGTGACAGACAGGGGGCTGGAAACACCATATATTTT.

The chain recombines TRBV6-2 or TRBV6-3 with TRBJ1-3; D gene uncertain. The CDR3 is made up of 15 amino acids. Trimming took off 4 bases at V and 0 bases at J, with 10 bases between the two ends. Germline values: CDR1 MNHEY, CDR2 SVGEGT. The CDR3 loop reads CASSLDEFSGNTIYF. The CDR3 DNA is TGTGCCAGCAGTTTGGACGAGTTCTCTGGAAACACCATATATTTT.

The chain has TRBV11-3 and TRBJ2-1; 14 bases fit TRBD2. The CDR3 contains 16 residues. Per the germline V gene, CDR1 is SGHNT and CDR2 is YENEEA. The J segment lost 4 bases and the V segment lost 3 bases, leaving 2 bases of the junction unmatched. The CDR3 here is CASSLGLAGAYNEQFF. The CDR3 bases are TGTGCCAGCAGCTTGGGACTAGCGGGAGCGTACAATGAGCAGTTCTTC.

The chain combines TRBV28 with TRBJ2-4; D is perhaps TRBD1 or TRBD2 (7 bases each). V lost 4 bases and J 1 base, leaving 17 bases between the germline ends. This CDR3 spans 17 amino acids. CDR1 and CDR2 from the germline V gene are MDHEN and SYDVKM. The CDR3, as DNA: TGTGCCAGCAGTTACAGGGGACTAAGGGCTGCCAAAAACATTCAGTACTTC. Its protein product is CASSYRGLRAAKNIQYF.

The chain recombines TRBV5-5 with TRBJ2-3; no clear D gene. V lost 2 bases and J lost 5, with 9 bases in between. CDR3 length: 13 residues. Per germline, CDR1 SGHKS and CDR2 YYEKEE (reference sequence). The CDR3: CASSFGSGDTQYF. For the CDR3, the DNA is TGTGCCAGCAGCTTTGGATCTGGAGATACGCAGTATTTT.

The genes are TRBV18 and TRBJ1-1, with 7 bases fitting TRBD1. From germline, CDR1 is KGHSH and CDR2 LQKENI. V was clipped by 6 bases and J by 7 bases; unmatched bases: 5. This CDR3 contains 12 residues. This CDR3 is CASSEQGYEAFF. The CDR3 DNA is TGTGCCAGCTCTGAACAGGGGTATGAAGCTTTCTTT. The full variable domain, in which reference TRBV18 and TRBJ1-1 provide the parts outside the CDR3, is NAGVMQNPRHLVRRRGQEARLRCSPMKGHSHVYWYRQLPEEGLKFMVYLQKENIIDESGMPKERFSAEFPKEGPSILRIQQVVRGDSAAYFCASSEQGYEAFFGQGTRLTVV.

This clone was seen a few times. This rearrangement joins TRBV7-6 to TRBJ1-3, with TRBD1 matching over 7 bases. Germline V gives CDR1 SGHVS, CDR2 FNYEAQ. Trimming took 3 bases from V and 0 from J; bases not matched to a gene: 8. This CDR3 region has 17 residues. This CDR3 is CASSFQGQHISGNTIYF. The CDR3 coding sequence is TGTGCCAGCAGCTTCCAGGGACAGCACATCTCTGGAAACACCATATATTTT. Full variable domain (rest looked up from reference TRBV7-6 and TRBJ1-3): GAGVSQSPRYKVTKRGQDVALRCDPISGHVSLYWYRQALGQGPEFLTYFNYEAQQDKSGLPNDRFSAERPEGSISTLTIQRTEQRDSAMYRCASSFQGQHISGNTIYFGEGSWLTVV.